This TCR beta chain derives from a study of cytomegalovirus exposure and HLA in healthy donors. Study-wide context: Earlier sequencing of some 180 million T cells yielded 120 million or so unique TCR beta sequences. About 85 million unique TCR sequences came from HLA-typed donors in an early release. Findings and caveats of the study: An assumption of roughly uniform sequencing depth across donors underlay the presence/absence analyses. The study labeled more than 150 TCR beta chains cytomegalovirus-associated.

The CDR3 has 13 amino acids. Trimming left V 1 base short and J 6 bases short, with 10 bases between. Germline V gives CDR1 GTSNPN, CDR2 SVGIG (reference sequence). PCR primers comprised 60 Vbeta and 13 Jbeta primers. Produced via immunoSEQ multiplex PCR; TCRdb's table is partial and in-frame only. The profile shows 150,000 to 200,000 clones, about 83% of them singletons. This clone was recorded once. What it binds is not known. The origin of this receptor is a girl aged 5-17 years in good health and CMV-seropositive. This chain links TRBV30 with TRBJ1-5; D unresolved. Sequencing was performed on PBMCs. Here the CDR3 DNA reads TGTGCCTGGAGTGCCGAGGGCCGTCAGCCCCAGCATTTT. Translation gives CAWSAEGRQPQHF.